These 2 T cell receptor beta chains came from one sample sequenced in a study of identical twins. TCRdb fed the 5' RACE reads into MiXCR, producing one record per CDR3 protein. This table holds fewer than 650,000 distinct CDR3 sequences, about 7% found once. This same sample was also part of a study on yellow fever vaccine responses in identical twins.

The sample comprised PBMCs. These receptors were obtained from a woman between 18 and 29 years old in good health.

There are a few counts of this clonotype. The chain joins TRBV28 to TRBJ2-7; the D is unclear. V lost 5 bases to trimming and J lost 5 bases, with 16 bases between them. The V gene's germline CDR1 is MDHEN and CDR2 SYDVKM. This CDR3 spans 14 amino acids. The DNA for the CDR3 is TGTGCCAGCAGTCCGGTGGCCCACCGGGACGAGCAGTACTTC. Its translation: CASSPVAHRDEQYF.

V gene TRBV12-3 or TRBV12-4 combines with J gene TRBJ1-1; tentatively, D is TRBD1 (5 bases). The CDR3 has 15 amino acids. Trimming cost V 6 bases and J 1 base, with 15 bases left between them. CDR3 region: CASSPFFRENTEAFF. CDR3 bases: TGTGCCAGCAGCCCCTTTTTCAGGGAGAACACTGAAGCTTTCTTT.